This T cell receptor beta chain came from a study of T cell changes during pregnancy in multiple sclerosis (dated by TCRdb to about 2019). With regard to the full study: The study looked at changes in the T cell repertoire across pregnancy in women with multiple sclerosis.

Concerning this clone itself: This clone's antigen is unknown. No qualities accompany the bases; no much larger clone lies one base away.

The germline V gene yields SGDLS for CDR1 and YYNGEE for CDR2. The CDR3 runs 13 residues from the cysteine to the phenylalanine. Of the read, only the CDR3 DNA is kept; its 39 bases are in frame from base 1. The germline V end is reduced by 4 bases and the J end by 7 bases; junction bases left unmatched: 5. The library was built by means of the immunoSEQ multiplex PCR assay. What TCRdb holds here is the immuneACCESS table cut down to in-frame rearrangements. Part of the clones is not present; checked against another copy, under half of the missing clones reflect an unresolved V gene, and the others are unexplained. Here the sample has about 73,000 clones; 85% to 95% occur a single time. The top ten clones comprise roughly 2.8% of the sample.

This TCR came from a female donor in good health, enrolled as a control in a pregnancy study. The receptor chain draws on TRBV9 and TRBJ2-1; a stretch of 7 junction bases matches TRBD1. Sequenced material: peripheral blood, taken in the third trimester of pregnancy. The DNA sequence reads TGTGCCAGCAGCCCCAGGGGGTGGAATGAGCAGTTCTTC. It translates to CASSPRGWNEQFF.